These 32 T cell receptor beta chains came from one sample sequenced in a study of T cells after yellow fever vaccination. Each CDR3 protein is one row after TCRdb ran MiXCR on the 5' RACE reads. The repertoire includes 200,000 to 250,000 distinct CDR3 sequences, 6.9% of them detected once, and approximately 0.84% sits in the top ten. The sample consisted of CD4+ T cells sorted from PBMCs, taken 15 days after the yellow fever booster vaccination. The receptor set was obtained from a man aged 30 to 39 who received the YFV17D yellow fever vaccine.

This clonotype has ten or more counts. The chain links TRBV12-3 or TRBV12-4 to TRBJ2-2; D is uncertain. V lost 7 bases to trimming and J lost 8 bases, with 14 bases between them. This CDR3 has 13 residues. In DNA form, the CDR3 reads TGTGCCAGCACCCCTTTATCTGTGGGGGAGCTGTTTTTT. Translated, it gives CASTPLSVGELFF.

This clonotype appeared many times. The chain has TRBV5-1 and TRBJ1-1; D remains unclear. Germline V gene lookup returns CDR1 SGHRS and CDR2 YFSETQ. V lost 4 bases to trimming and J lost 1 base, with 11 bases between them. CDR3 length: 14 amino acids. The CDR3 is CASSAQDGNTEAFF. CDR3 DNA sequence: TGCGCCAGCAGCGCCCAGGACGGGAACACTGAAGCTTTCTTT.

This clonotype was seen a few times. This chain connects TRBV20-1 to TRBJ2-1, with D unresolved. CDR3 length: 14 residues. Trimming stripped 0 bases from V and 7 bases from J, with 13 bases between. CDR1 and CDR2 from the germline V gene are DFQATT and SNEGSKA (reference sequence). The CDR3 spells CSARDYRLANEQFF. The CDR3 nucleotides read TGCAGTGCTAGAGATTACAGACTGGCGAATGAGCAGTTCTTC.

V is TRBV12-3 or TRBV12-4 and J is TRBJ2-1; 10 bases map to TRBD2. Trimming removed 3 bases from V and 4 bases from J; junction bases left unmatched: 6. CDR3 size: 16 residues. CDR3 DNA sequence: TGTGCCAGCAGTTTGACCGGGACTAGCGCTTACAATGAGCAGTTCTTC. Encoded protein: CASSLTGTSAYNEQFF.

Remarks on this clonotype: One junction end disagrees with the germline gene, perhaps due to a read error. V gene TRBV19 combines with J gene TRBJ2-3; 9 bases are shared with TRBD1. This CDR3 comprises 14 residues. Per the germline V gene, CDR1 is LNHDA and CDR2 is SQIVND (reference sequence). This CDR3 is CASSRDRVTDTLYF. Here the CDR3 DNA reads TGTGCCAGTAGTCGGGACAGGGTCACAGATACGCTGTATTTT.

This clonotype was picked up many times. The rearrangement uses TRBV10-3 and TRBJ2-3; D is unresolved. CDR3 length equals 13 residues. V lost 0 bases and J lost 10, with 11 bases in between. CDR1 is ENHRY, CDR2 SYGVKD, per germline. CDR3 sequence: CAISESMTLAQYF. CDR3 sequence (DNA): TGTGCCATCAGTGAGTCGATGACCCTAGCGCAGTATTTT.

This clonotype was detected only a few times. The CDR3 coding sequence is TGCAGTGCCCAGGGAGGGCCCACGGATACGCAGTATTTT. It translates to CSAQGGPTDTQYF. The chain carries TRBV20-1 and TRBJ2-3; 7 bases align to TRBD2. Trimming cost V 6 bases and J 6 bases; bases outside gene matches: 9. CDR1 and CDR2 from the germline V gene are DFQATT and SNEGSKA (reference sequence). The CDR3 has 13 amino acids.

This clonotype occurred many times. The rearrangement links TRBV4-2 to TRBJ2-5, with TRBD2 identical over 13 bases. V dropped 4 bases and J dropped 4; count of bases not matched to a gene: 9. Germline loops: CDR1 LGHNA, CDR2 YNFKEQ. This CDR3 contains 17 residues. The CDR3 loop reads CASSPRTSGSGLETQYF. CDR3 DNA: TGTGCCAGCAGCCCCCGGACTAGCGGGAGTGGGCTAGAGACCCAGTACTTC.

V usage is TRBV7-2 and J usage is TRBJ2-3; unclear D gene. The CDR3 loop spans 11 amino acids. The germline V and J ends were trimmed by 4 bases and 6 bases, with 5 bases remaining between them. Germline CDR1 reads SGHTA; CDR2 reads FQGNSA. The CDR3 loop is CASSSYDTQYF. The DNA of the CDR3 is TGTGCCAGCAGCTCGTATGATACGCAGTATTTT.

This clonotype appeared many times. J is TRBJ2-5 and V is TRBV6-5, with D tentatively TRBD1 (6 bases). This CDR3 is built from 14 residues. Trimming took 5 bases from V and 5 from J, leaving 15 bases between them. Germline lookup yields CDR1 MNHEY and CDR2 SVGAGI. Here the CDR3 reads CASSNRDSGETQYF. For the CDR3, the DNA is TGTGCCAGCAGTAACAGGGATTCGGGGGAGACCCAGTACTTC.

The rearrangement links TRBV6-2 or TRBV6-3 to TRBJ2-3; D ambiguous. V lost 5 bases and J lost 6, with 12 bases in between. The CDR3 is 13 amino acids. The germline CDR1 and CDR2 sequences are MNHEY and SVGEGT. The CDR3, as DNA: TGTGCCAGCAGTCCCCAGGTGGGGGATACGCAGTATTTT. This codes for CASSPQVGDTQYF.

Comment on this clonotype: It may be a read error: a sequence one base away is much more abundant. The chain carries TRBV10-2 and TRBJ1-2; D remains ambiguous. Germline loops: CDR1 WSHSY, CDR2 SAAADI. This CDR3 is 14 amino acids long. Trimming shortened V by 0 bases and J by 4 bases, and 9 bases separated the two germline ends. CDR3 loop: CASSESWKLYGYTF. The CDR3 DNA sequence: TGCGCCAGCAGTGAGTCGTGGAAGCTCTATGGCTACACCTTC.

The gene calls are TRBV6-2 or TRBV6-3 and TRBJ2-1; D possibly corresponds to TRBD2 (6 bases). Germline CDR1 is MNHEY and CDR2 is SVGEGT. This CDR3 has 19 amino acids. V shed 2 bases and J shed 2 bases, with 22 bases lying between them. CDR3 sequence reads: CASSYPRKASDKTYNEQFF. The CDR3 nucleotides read TGTGCCAGCAGTTACCCGAGAAAGGCTAGCGATAAAACCTACAATGAGCAGTTCTTC.

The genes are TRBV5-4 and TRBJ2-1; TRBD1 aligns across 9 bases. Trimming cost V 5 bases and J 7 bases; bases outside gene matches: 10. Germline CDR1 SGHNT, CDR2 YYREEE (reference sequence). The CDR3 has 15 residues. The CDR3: CASSPPGQGFNEQFF. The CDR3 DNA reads TGTGCCAGCAGTCCCCCGGGACAGGGTTTTAATGAGCAGTTCTTC.

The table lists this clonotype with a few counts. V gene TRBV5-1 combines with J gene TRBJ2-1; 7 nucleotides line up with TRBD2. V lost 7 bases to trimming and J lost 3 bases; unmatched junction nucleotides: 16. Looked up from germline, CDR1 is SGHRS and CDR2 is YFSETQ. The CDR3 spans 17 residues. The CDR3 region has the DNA TGCGCCAGCGCCTTCCTCGACGCGGGAGTCCTCTACAATGAGCAGTTCTTC. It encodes CASAFLDAGVLYNEQFF.

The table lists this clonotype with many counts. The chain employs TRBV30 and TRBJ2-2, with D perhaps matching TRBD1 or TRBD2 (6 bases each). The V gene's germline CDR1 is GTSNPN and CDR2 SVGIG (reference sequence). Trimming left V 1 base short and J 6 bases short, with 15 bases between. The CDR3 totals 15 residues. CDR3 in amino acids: CAWSAPRGVPGELFF. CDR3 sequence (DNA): TGTGCCTGGAGTGCCCCGAGGGGGGTGCCCGGGGAGCTGTTTTTT.

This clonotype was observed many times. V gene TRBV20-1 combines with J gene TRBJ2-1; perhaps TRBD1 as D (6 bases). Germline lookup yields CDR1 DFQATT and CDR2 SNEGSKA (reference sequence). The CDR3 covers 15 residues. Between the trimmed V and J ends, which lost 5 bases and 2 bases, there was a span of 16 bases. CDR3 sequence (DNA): TGCAGTGCTGAGGACAGCCGTTTCGCCTACAATGAGCAGTTCTTC. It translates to CSAEDSRFAYNEQFF.

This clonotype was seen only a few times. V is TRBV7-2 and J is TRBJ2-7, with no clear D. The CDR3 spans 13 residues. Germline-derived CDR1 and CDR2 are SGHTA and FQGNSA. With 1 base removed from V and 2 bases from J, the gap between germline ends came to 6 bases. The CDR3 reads CASSLGAPYEQYF. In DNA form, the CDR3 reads TGTGCCAGCAGCTTAGGAGCCCCCTACGAGCAGTACTTC.

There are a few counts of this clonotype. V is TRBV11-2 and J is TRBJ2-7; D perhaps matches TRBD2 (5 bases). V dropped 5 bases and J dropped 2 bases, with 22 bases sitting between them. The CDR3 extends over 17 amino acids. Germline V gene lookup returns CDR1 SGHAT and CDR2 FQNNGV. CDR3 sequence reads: CASSPFGLGVGTYEQYF. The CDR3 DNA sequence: TGTGCCAGCAGCCCCTTCGGTTTGGGAGTTGGGACCTACGAGCAGTACTTC.

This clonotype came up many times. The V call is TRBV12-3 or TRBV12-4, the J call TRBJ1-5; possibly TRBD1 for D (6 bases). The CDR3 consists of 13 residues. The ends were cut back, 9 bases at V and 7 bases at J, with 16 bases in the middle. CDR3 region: CASSRDTYQPQHF. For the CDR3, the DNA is TGTGCCAGTTCCCGGGACACGTACCAGCCCCAGCATTTT.

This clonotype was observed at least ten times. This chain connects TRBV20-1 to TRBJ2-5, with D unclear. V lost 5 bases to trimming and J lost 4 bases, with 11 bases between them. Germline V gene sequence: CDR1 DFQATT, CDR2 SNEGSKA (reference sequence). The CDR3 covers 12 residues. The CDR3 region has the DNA TGCAGTGCTGTCGGGTCGGGAGAGACCCAGTACTTC. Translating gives CSAVGSGETQYF.

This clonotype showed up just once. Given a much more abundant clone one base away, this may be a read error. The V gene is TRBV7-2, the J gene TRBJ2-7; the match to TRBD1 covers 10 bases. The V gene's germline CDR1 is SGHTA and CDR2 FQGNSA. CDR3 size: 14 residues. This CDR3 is CASSYGTGASEKYF. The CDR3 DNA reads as TGTGCCAGCAGCTACGGGACAGGGGCTTCCGAGAAGTACTTC.

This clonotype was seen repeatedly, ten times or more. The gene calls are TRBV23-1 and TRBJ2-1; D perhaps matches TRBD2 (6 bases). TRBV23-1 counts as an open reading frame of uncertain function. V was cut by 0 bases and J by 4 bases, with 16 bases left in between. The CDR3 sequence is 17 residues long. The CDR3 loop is CASSQSRIGGPYNEQFF. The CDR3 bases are TGCGCCAGCAGTCAATCGAGGATCGGGGGACCTTACAATGAGCAGTTCTTC.

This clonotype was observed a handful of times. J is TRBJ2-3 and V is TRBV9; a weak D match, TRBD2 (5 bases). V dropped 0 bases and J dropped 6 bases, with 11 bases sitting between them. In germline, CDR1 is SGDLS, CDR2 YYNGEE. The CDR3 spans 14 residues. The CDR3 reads CASSVDLARDTQYF. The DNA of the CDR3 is TGTGCCAGCAGCGTAGATCTAGCTAGGGATACGCAGTATTTT.

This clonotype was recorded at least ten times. The CDR3 reads CASSLTGTTYEQYF. The CDR3 nucleotides read TGTGCCAGCAGCTTAACGGGGACAACCTACGAGCAGTACTTC. The chain couples TRBV7-8 to TRBJ2-7; D is possibly TRBD1 (6 bases). Looked up from germline, CDR1 is SGHVS and CDR2 is FQNEAQ. The germline V and J ends were trimmed by 2 bases and 2 bases, with 10 bases remaining between them. The CDR3 extends over 14 amino acids.

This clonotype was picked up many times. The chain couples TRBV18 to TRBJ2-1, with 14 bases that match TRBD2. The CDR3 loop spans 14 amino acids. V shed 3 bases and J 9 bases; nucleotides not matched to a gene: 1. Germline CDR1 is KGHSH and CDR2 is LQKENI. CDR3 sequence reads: CASSPGTSGGEQFF. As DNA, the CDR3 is TGTGCCAGCTCACCCGGGACTAGCGGGGGTGAGCAGTTCTTC.

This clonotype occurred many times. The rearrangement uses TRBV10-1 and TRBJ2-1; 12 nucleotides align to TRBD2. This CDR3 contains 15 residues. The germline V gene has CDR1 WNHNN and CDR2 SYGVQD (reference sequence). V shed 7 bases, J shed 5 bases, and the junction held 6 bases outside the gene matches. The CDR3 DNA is TGCGCCAGCACGGTGACTAGCGGGAGAAACAATGAGCAGTTCTTC. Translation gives CASTVTSGRNNEQFF.

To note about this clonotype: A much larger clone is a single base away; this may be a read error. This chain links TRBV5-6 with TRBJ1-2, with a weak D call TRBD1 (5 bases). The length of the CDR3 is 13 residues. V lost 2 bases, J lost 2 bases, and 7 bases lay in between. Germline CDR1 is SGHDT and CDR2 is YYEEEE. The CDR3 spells CASSFGGNYGYTF. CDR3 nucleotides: TGTGCCAGCAGCTTTGGGGGGAACTATGGCTACACCTTC.

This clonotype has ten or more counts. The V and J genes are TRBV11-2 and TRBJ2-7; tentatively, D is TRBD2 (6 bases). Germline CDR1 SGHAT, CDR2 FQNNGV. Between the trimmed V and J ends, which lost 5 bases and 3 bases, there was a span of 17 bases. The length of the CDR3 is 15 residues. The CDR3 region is CASSVVMGLRYEQYF. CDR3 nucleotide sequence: TGTGCCAGCAGCGTAGTAATGGGACTCCGCTACGAGCAGTACTTC.

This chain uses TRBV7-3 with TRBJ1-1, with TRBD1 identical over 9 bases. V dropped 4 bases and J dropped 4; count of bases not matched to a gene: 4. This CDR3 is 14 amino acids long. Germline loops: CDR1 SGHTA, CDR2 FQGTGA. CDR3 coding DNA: TGTGCCAGCAGCTCAACAGGGGGCCTCACTGAAGCTTTCTTT. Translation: CASSSTGGLTEAFF.

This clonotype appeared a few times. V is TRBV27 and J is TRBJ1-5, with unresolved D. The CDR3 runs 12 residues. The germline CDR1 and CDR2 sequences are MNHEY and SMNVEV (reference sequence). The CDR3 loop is CESDGTDQPQHF. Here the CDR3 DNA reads TGTGAGTCGGACGGCACAGATCAGCCCCAGCATTTT.

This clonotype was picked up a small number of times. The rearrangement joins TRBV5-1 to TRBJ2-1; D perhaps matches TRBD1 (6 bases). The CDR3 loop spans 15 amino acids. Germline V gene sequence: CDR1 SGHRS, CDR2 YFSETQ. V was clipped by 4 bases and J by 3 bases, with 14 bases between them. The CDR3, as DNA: TGCGCCAGCAGCGCGACAGGAGTTGGCTACAATGAGCAGTTCTTC. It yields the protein CASSATGVGYNEQFF.